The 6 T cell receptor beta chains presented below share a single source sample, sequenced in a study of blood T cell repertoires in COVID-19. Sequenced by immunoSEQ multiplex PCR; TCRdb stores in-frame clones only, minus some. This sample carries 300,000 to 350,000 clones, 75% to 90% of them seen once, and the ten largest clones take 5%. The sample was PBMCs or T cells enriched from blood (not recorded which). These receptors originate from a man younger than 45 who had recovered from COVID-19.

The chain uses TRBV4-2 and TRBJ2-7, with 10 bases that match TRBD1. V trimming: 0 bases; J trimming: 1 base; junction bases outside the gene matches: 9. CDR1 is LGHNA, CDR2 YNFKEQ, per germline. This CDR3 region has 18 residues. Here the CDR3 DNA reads TGTGCCAGCAGCCAAGAAATCGGGACAGGGGTGAGGTCCTACGAGCAGTACTTC. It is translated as CASSQEIGTGVRSYEQYF.

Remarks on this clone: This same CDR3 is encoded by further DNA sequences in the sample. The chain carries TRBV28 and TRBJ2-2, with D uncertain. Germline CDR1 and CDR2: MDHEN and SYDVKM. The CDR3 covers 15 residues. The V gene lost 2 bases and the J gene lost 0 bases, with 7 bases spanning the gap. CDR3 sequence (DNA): TGTGCCAGCAGTTTAGGGCAGACGAACACCGGGGAGCTGTTTTTT. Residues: CASSLGQTNTGELFF.

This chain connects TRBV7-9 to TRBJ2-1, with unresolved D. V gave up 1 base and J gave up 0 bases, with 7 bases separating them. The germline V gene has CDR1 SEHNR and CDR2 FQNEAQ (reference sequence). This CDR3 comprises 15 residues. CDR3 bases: TGTGCCAGCAGCTTAGGGGCCCCCTCCTACAATGAGCAGTTCTTC. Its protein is CASSLGAPSYNEQFF.

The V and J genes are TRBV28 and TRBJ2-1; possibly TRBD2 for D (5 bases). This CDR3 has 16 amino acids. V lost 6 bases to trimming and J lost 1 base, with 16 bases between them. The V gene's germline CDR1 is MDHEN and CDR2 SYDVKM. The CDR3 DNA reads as TGTGCCAGCAGGGGCCCAGCGGCCTTATCCTACAATGAGCAGTTCTTC. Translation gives CASRGPAALSYNEQFF.

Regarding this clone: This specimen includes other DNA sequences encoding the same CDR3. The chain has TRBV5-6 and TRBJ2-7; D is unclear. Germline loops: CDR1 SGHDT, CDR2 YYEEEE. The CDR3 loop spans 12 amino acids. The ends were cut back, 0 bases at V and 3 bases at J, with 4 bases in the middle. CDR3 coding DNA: TGTGCCAGCAGCTTGGGGCTCTACGAGCAGTACTTC. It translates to CASSLGLYEQYF.

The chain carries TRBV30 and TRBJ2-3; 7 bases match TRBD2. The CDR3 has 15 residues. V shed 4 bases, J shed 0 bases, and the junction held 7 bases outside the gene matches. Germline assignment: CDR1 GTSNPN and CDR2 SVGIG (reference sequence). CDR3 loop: CAWTWGGGSTDTQYF. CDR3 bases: TGTGCCTGGACCTGGGGCGGGGGTAGCACAGATACGCAGTATTTT.